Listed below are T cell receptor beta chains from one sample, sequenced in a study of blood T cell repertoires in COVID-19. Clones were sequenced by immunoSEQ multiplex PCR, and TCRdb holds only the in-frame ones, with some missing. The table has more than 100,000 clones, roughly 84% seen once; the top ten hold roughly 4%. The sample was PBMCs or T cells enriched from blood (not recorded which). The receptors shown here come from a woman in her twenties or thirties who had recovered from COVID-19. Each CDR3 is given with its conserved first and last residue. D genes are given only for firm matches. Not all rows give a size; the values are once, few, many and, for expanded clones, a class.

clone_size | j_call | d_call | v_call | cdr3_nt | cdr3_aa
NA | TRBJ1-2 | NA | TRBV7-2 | TGTGCCAGCAGCCCATCCGCTGTGGCGTTCAGGGTGGTTGGCTACACCTTC | CASSPSAVAFRVVGYTF
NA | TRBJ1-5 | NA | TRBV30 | TGTGCCTGGAGTTCAACACCCGGGGGGGGCAGCAATCAGCCCCAGCATTTT | CAWSSTPGGGSNQPQHF
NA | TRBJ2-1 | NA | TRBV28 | TGTGCCAGCAGTTCCCTCCTAGTGGGGCAGTTCTTC | CASSSLLVGQFF
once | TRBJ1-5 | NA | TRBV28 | TGTGCCAGCAGTTTACTGGGGGGAAATCAGCCCCAGCATTTT | CASSLLGGNQPQHF
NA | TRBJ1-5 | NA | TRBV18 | TGTGCCAGCTCACCTAATGTGGGGGCTAGTCAGCCCCAGCATTTT | CASSPNVGASQPQHF
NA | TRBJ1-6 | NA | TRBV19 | TGTGCCAGTAGTATAGAGCCGACAGATAATTCACCCCTCCACTTT | CASSIEPTDNSPLHF
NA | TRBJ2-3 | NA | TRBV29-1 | TGCAGCGTTGTGGGGGGGCGAGGCACAGATACGCAGTATTTT | CSVVGGRGTDTQYF
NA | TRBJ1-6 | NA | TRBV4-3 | TGCGCCAGCAGCCAATCAGGGGCAACAAGCTCCTATAATTCACCCCTCCACTTT | CASSQSGATSSYNSPLHF
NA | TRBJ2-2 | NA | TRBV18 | TGTGCCAGCTCCCCTCCCAGGGGGAACACCGGGGAGCTGTTTTTT | CASSPPRGNTGELFF
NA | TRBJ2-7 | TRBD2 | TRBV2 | TGTGCCAGCAGTGGCCGGACTAGCGTCTACGAGCAGTACTTC | CASSGRTSVYEQYF
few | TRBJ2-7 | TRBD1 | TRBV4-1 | TGCGCCAGCAGCCAAGATCTGAGGACAGGGAAAGTCTACGAGCAGTACTTC | CASSQDLRTGKVYEQYF
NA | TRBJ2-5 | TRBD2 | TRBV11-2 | TGTGCCAGCAGCTTAGCCCCCTCTAGCGGGAGGGCCGGGGAGACCCAGTACTTC | CASSLAPSSGRAGETQYF
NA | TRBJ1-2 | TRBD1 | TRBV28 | TGTGCCAGCAGTTTAGGGGACAGCGGCTACACCTTC | CASSLGDSGYTF
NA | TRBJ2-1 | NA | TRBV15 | TGTGCCACCAGCAGAGAGTCCAGAAATGAGCAGTTCTTC | CATSRESRNEQFF
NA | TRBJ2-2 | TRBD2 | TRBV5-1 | TGCGCCAGCAGCCCGGGACTAGCCGGCGGGGAGCTGTTTTTT | CASSPGLAGGELFF
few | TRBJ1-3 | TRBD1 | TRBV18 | TGTGCCAGCTCACCACAATCAGGGGGCGGAAACACCATATATTTT | CASSPQSGGGNTIYF
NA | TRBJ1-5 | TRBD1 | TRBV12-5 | TGTGCTAGTGGTTTGGTCCCGGGACAGGCTAGGGGTGGCAATCAGCCCCAGCATTTT | CASGLVPGQARGGNQPQHF
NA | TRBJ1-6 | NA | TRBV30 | TGTGCCTGGAGTGTAAGCCCCCTTCATAATTCACCCCTCCACTTT | CAWSVSPLHNSPLHF
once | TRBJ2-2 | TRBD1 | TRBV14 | TGTGCCAGCAGCCACCTCGGGCCGGACAGGGGAGTAGTAACCGGGGAGCTGTTTTTT | CASSHLGPDRGVVTGELFF
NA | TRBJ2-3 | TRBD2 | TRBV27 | TGTGCCAGCAGTTTAGAAGCGGGAGGATCCCCAGATACGCAGTATTTT | CASSLEAGGSPDTQYF
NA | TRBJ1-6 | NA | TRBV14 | TGTGCCAGCAGCCTAAAGACGGGGTTAGCACCCCTCCACTTT | CASSLKTGLAPLHF
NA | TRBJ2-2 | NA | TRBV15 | TGTGCCACCAGCAGAGATGGATCCGGGGACACCGGGGAGCTGTTTTTT | CATSRDGSGDTGELFF
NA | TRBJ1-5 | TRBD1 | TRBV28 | TGTGCCAGCAGTGAGACAGGGGATCAGCCCCAGCATTTT | CASSETGDQPQHF
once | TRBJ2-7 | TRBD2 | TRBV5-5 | TGTGCCAGCAGCGTGGGGGGAGGGAGGCTAAGCTACGAGCAGTACTTC | CASSVGGGRLSYEQYF
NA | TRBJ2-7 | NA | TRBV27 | TGTGCCTGCAGGGAGGCGGGTTCGCCCTCGGGCGAGCAGTACTTC | CACREAGSPSGEQYF
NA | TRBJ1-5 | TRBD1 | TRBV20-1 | TGCAGTGCCCCCTTGGACAGGGAACAGCATTTT | CSAPLDREQHF
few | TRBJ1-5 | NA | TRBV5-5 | TGTGCCAGCAGCTTGCACACGTCAGTGAATCAGCCCCAGCATTTT | CASSLHTSVNQPQHF
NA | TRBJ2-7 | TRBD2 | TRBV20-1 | TGCAGTGCTAGTGTTAGCGGGTCCTCCTACGAGCAGTACTTC | CSASVSGSSYEQYF
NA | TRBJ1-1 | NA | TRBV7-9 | TGTGCCAGCAGCGCCCAGGGGTACGAAGCTTTCTTT | CASSAQGYEAFF